The sequence of this T cell receptor beta chain was determined in a study of T cells in localized non-small cell lung cancer. Libraries were prepared by immunoSEQ multiplex PCR; TCRdb keeps only in-frame clonotypes and omits some of them. The table has over a thousand clones, roughly 38% seen once; the top ten hold about 9.4%. The source of this sequence is a male donor aged 60 or older with stage I squamous cell lung carcinoma. Sequencing used lung tumor tissue, obtained before any cancer treatment.

The CDR3 here is CASGLVLVRTEAFF. CDR3 bases: TGTGCTAGTGGTTTGGTATTAGTTCGAACTGAAGCTTTCTTT. The rearrangement joins TRBV12-5 to TRBJ1-1; D call uncertain. The CDR3 covers 14 residues. Trimming removed 0 bases from V and 5 bases from J, with 10 bases in between. Germline V gene data show CDR1 as LGHNT and CDR2 as FRNRAP.